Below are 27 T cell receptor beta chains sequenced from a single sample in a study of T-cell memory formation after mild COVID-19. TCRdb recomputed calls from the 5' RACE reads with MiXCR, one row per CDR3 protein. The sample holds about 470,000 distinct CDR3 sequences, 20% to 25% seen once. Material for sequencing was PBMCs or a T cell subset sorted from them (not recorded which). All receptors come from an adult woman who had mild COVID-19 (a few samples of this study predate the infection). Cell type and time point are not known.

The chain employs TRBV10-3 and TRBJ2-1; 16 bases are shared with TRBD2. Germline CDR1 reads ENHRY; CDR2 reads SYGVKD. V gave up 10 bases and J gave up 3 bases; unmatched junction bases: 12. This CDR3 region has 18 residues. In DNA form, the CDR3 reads TGTGCCACCCAGGCCCCGGGACTAGCGGGAGGGGGCTACAATGAGCAGTTCTTC. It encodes CATQAPGLAGGGYNEQFF.

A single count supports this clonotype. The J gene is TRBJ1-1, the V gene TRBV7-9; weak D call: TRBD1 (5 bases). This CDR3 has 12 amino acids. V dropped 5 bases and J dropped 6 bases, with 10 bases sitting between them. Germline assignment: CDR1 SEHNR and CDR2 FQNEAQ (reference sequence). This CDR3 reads CASSIGTPEAFF. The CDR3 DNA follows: TGTGCCAGCAGCATCGGGACCCCTGAAGCTTTCTTT.

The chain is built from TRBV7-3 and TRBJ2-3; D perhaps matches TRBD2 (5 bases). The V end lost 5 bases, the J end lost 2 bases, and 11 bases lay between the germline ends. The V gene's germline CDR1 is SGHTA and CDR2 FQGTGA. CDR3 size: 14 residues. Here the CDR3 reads CASSPKRHTDTQYF. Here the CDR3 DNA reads TGTGCCAGCAGCCCCAAGCGGCACACAGATACGCAGTATTTT.

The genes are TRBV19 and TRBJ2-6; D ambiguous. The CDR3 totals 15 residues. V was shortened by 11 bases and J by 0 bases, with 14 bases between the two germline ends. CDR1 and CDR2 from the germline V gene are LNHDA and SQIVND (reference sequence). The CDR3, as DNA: TGTGCCGGTCCCGGATCCAACTCTGGGGCCAACGTCCTGACTTTC. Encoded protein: CAGPGSNSGANVLTF.

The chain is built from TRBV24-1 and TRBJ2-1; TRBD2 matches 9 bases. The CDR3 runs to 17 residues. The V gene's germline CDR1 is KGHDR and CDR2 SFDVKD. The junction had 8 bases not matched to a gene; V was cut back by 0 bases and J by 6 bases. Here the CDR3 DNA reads TGTGCCACCAGTGATTTGGGGCGGGGGGGCCCCACCAATGAGCAGTTCTTC. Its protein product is CATSDLGRGGPTNEQFF.

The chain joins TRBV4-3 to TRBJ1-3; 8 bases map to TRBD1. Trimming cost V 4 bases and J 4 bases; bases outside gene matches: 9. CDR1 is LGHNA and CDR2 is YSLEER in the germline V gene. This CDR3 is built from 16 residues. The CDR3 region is CASSPRTGIRGNTIYF. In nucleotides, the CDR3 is TGCGCCAGCAGCCCTCGGACAGGGATCCGCGGAAACACCATATATTTT.

The CDR3 coding sequence is TGTGCCAGCAGTTACTCGATGTGGGATCAAGAGACCCAGTACTTC. This sequence encodes CASSYSMWDQETQYF. The gene calls are TRBV6-5 and TRBJ2-5; no firm D call. CDR3 size: 15 residues. V was clipped by 0 bases and J by 2 bases, with 10 bases between them. Germline CDR1 reads MNHEY; CDR2 reads SVGAGI.

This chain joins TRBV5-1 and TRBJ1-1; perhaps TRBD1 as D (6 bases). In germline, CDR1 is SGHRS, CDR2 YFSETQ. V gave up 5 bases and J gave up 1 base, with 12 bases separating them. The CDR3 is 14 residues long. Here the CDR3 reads CASRAGHQNTEAFF. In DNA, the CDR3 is TGCGCCAGCAGGGCGGGACACCAGAACACTGAAGCTTTCTTT. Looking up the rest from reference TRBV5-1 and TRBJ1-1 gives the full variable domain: KAGVTQTPRYLIKTRGQQVTLSCSPISGHRSVSWYQQTPGQGLQFLFEYFSETQRNKGNFPGRFSGRQFSNSRSEMNVSTLELGDSALYLCASRAGHQNTEAFFGQGTRLTVV.

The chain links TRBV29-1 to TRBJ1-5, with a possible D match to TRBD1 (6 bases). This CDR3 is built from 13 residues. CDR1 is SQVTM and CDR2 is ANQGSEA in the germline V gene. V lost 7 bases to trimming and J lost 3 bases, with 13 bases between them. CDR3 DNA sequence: TGCAGCGCAAGAGGGGGGGTCAATCAGCCCCAGCATTTT. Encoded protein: CSARGGVNQPQHF.

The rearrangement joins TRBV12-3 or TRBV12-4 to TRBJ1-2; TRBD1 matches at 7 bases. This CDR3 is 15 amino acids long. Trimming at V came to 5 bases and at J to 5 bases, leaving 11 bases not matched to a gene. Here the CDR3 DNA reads TGTGCCAGCAGTATTTCCGTACAGGGGCTTTATGGCTACACCTTC. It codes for CASSISVQGLYGYTF.

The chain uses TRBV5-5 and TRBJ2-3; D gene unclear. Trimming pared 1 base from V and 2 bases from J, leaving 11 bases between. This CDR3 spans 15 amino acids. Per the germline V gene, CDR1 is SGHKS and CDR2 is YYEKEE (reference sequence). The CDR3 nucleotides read TGTGCCAGCAGCTTGCTAGTGCCGGCCACAGATACGCAGTATTTT. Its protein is CASSLLVPATDTQYF.

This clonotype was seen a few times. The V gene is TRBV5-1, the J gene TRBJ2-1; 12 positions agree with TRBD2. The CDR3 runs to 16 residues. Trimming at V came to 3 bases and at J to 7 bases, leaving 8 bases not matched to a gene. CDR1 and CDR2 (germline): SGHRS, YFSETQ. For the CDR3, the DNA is TGCGCCAGCAGCTCCTCTAGCGGGGGGGCCGGTAATGAGCAGTTCTTC. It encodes CASSSSSGGAGNEQFF.

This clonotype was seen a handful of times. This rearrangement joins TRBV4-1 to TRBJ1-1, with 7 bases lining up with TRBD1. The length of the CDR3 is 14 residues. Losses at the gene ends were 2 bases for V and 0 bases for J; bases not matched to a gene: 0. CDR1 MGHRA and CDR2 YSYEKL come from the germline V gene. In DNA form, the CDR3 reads TGCGCCAGCAGCCAAACAGGGGTGAACACTGAAGCTTTCTTT. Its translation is CASSQTGVNTEAFF.

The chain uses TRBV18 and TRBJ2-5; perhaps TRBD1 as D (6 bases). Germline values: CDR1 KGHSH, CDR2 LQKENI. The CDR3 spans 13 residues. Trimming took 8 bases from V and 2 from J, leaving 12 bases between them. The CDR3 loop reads CASQGQGQETQYF. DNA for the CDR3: TGTGCCAGCCAGGGGCAGGGGCAAGAGACCCAGTACTTC.

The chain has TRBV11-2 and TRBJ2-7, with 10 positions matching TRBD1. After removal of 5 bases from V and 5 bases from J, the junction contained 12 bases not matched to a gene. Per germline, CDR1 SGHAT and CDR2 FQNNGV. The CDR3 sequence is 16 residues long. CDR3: CASSPVSGTGVHEQYF. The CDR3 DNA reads TGTGCCAGCAGCCCCGTATCCGGGACAGGGGTCCACGAGCAGTACTTC.

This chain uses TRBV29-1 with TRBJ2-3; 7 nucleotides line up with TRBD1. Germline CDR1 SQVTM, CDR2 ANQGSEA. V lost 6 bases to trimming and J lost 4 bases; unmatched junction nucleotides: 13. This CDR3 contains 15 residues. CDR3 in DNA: TGCAGCGTCCAGGGGGTCAGACATCACCCAGATACGCAGTATTTT. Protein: CSVQGVRHHPDTQYF.

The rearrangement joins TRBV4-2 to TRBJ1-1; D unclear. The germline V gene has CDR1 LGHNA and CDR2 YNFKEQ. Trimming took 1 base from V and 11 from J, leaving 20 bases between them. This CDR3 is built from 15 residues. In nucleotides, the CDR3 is TGTGCCAGCAGCCAAGTTGAGGCAGCCGGACTTGAGGCTTTCTTT. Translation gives CASSQVEAAGLEAFF.

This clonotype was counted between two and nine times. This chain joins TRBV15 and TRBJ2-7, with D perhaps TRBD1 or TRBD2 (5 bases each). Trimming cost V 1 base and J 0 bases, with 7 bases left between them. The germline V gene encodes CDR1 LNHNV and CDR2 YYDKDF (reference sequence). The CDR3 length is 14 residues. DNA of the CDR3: TGTGCCACCAGCAGAGCAGGGAGCTCCTACGAGCAGTACTTC. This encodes CATSRAGSSYEQYF.

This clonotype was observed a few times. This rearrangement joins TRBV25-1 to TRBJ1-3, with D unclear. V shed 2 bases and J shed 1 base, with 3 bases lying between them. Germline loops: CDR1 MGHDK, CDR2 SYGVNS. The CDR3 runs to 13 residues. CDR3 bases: TGTGCCAGCAGTGAACGGTCTGGAAACACCATATATTTT. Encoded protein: CASSERSGNTIYF.

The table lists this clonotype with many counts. This CDR3 reads CAIRTYREGTEAFF. In DNA, the CDR3 is TGTGCCATCAGGACCTACAGGGAGGGCACTGAAGCTTTCTTT. The rearrangement joins TRBV10-3 to TRBJ1-1; the D gene is possibly TRBD1 (6 bases). V lost 6 bases, J lost 4 bases, and 15 bases lay in between. The germline V gene encodes CDR1 ENHRY and CDR2 SYGVKD. This CDR3 region has 14 residues.

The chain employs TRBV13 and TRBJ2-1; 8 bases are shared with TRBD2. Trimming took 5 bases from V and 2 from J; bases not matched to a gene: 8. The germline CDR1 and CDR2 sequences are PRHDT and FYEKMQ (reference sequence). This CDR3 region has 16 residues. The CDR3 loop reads CASSPAREGPYNEQFF. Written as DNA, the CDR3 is TGTGCCAGCAGCCCAGCACGGGAGGGCCCCTACAATGAGCAGTTCTTC.

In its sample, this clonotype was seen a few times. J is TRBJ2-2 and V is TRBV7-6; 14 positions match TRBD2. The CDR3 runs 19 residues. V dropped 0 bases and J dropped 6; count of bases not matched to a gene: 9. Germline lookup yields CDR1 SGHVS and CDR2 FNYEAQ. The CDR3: CASSLAGLAGASPAGELFF. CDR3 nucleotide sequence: TGTGCCAGCAGCTTAGCGGGACTAGCGGGGGCCTCACCGGCCGGGGAGCTGTTTTTT.

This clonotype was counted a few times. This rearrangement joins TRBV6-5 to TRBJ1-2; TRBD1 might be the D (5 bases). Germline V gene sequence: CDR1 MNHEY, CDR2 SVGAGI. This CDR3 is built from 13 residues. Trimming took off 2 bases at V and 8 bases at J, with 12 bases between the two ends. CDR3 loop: CASSYTRGGGYTF. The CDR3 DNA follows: TGTGCCAGCAGTTACACGAGGGGTGGCGGCTACACCTTC.

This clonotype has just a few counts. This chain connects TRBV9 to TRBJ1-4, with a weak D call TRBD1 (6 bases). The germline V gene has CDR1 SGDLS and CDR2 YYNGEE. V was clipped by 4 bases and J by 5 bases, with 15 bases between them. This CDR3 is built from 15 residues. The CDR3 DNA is TGTGCCAGCAGCCCCCACGGGGGCGCGAATGAAAAACTGTTTTTT. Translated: CASSPHGGANEKLFF.

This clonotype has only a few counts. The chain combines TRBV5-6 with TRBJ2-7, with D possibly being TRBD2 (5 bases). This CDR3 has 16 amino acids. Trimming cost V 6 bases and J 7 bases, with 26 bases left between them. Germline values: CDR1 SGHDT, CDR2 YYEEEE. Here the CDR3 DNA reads TGTGCCAGCACTCTACACCCAGTCCTACGGGATCGGGAGCAGTACTTC. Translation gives CASTLHPVLRDREQYF.

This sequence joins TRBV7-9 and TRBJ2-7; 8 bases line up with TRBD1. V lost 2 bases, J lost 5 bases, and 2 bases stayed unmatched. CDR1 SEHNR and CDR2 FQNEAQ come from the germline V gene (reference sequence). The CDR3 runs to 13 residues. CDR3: CASSLLDRDEQYF. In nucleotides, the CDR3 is TGTGCCAGCAGCTTATTGGACAGGGACGAGCAGTACTTC.

The CDR3 DNA follows: TGTGCCAGTGGAACAGCAACCACCTACAATGAGCAGTTCTTC. Amino acid sequence: CASGTATTYNEQFF. The chain joins TRBV19 to TRBJ2-1; D is uncertain. Per germline, CDR1 LNHDA and CDR2 SQIVND (reference sequence). The CDR3 sequence is 14 residues long. The V end was cut by 8 bases, the J end by 2 bases, with 13 bases between.